The 17 T cell receptor beta chains reported below all come from one sample, sequenced in a study of shared clonotypes between healthy human individuals. Assay: immunoSEQ multiplex PCR; the TCRdb copy retains only in-frame clones and omits some. The profile covers about 2 million clones, with roughly 95% appearing a single time and 1% to 1.3% taken by the ten largest. Naive CD8 isolation took CD45RO-negative cells positively selected for CCR7 and excluded terminally differentiated effector memory CD45RA+ cells. Sequenced material: naive CD8+ T cells sorted from blood. The source is a man aged 18 to 29 in good health.

The V gene is TRBV4-1, the J gene TRBJ2-5; D ambiguous. The CDR3 covers 12 residues. Deletions cut 0 bases from V and 4 bases from J, with 3 bases between. Germline lookup yields CDR1 MGHRA and CDR2 YSYEKL. CDR3 loop: CASSQDPETQYF. The DNA of the CDR3 is TGCGCCAGCAGCCAAGATCCAGAGACCCAGTACTTC.

The chain links TRBV4-3 to TRBJ2-7; 8 positions match TRBD1. The CDR3 length is 14 residues. V was clipped by 0 bases and J by 6 bases; unmatched bases: 4. Germline-derived CDR1 and CDR2 are LGHNA and YSLEER. The CDR3 DNA follows: TGCGCCAGCAGCCAAGAACAGGGGGTTGGCGAGCAGTACTTC. Protein sequence: CASSQEQGVGEQYF.

CDR3 region: CASSFLSVKYQETQYF. DNA of the CDR3: TGTGCCAGCAGCTTCCTCTCCGTGAAGTACCAAGAGACCCAGTACTTC. This chain links TRBV7-6 with TRBJ2-5; D gene ambiguous. V was clipped by 3 bases and J by 0 bases, with 14 bases between them. In germline, CDR1 is SGHVS, CDR2 FNYEAQ. CDR3 length: 16 amino acids.

The chain couples TRBV10-1 to TRBJ2-3; D gene unclear. Germline lookup yields CDR1 WNHNN and CDR2 SYGVQD (reference sequence). Trimming cost V 0 bases and J 0 bases, with 7 bases left between them. The CDR3 totals 15 residues. CDR3 DNA: TGCGCCAGCAGTGAGTCTCCAGTTAGCACAGATACGCAGTATTTT. Encoded protein: CASSESPVSTDTQYF.

This clone was observed once. The chain joins TRBV5-6 to TRBJ2-7; possible D gene TRBD1, 6 bases. From germline, CDR1 is SGHDT and CDR2 YYEEEE. The CDR3 runs 13 residues. The V and J ends lost 4 bases and 0 bases respectively, with 8 bases between them. The CDR3: CASSGDTSYEQYF. The DNA of the CDR3 is TGTGCCAGCAGCGGGGACACCTCCTACGAGCAGTACTTC.

CDR3 bases: TGCGCCAGCAGCCAGTCCTCTGGCGGGGAGCTGTTTTTT. Its protein is CASSQSSGGELFF. The V call is TRBV4-3, the J call TRBJ2-2; no definite D call. Trimming left V 3 bases short and J 7 bases short, with 9 bases between. CDR3 length equals 13 residues. CDR1 and CDR2 from the germline V gene are LGHNA and YSLEER.

The rearrangement uses TRBV4-3 and TRBJ1-6; D possibly corresponds to TRBD1 (5 bases). The CDR3 loop spans 17 amino acids. The germline CDR1 and CDR2 sequences are LGHNA and YSLEER. Trimming took off 4 bases at V and 4 bases at J, with 17 bases between the two ends. The CDR3 DNA reads TGCGCCAGCAGCCGAATCGGGACGGACGGTTATAATTCACCCCTCCACTTT. Protein: CASSRIGTDGYNSPLHF.

The genes are TRBV4-3 and TRBJ2-1, with a tentative D call TRBD2 (6 bases). Germline CDR1 and CDR2: LGHNA and YSLEER. This CDR3 is built from 16 residues. V was pared by 0 bases and J by 6 bases, with 15 bases between. The DNA of the CDR3 is TGCGCCAGCAGCCAAGATTGGGACTCGGGGCTCAATGAGCAGTTCTTC. Translated, it gives CASSQDWDSGLNEQFF.

This chain links TRBV4-3 with TRBJ2-6; D is undetermined. Trimming took 0 bases from V and 0 from J, leaving 9 bases between them. The CDR3 spans 17 residues. Germline V gene sequence: CDR1 LGHNA, CDR2 YSLEER. The CDR3 loop reads CASSQDPPHSGANVLTF. CDR3 coding DNA: TGCGCCAGCAGCCAAGACCCCCCACACTCTGGGGCCAACGTCCTGACTTTC.

This clone was seen a handful of times. Other DNA sequences within the sample encode an identical CDR3. This chain uses TRBV6-5 with TRBJ1-5; D is uncertain. Germline V gene sequence: CDR1 MNHEY, CDR2 SVGAGI. The V end lost 3 bases, the J end lost 2 bases, and 5 bases lay between the germline ends. The CDR3 has 13 amino acids. The CDR3 region has the DNA TGTGCCAGCAGTTATGACGGCAATCAGCCCCAGCATTTT. As protein: CASSYDGNQPQHF.

The rearrangement uses TRBV6-5 and TRBJ2-7; 10 bases agree with TRBD1. This CDR3 region has 14 residues. Germline V CDR1 and CDR2: MNHEY, SVGAGI. V shed 0 bases and J 7 bases; nucleotides not matched to a gene: 3. This CDR3 is CASSYSGTGEEQYF. In DNA, the CDR3 is TGTGCCAGCAGTTACTCGGGGACAGGGGAGGAGCAGTACTTC.

J is TRBJ2-7 and V is TRBV12-5; D is unresolved. Germline V gene data show CDR1 as LGHNT and CDR2 as FRNRAP. The CDR3 contains 14 residues. V lost 6 bases and J lost 3, with 15 bases in between. The CDR3 nucleotides read TGTGCTAGTGGCCCGGACGTTAAGAACTACGAGCAGTACTTC. Its protein product is CASGPDVKNYEQYF.

As regards this clone: Other DNA sequences in this specimen translate into the identical CDR3. The CDR3 sequence is CASSQVGGYEQYF. The CDR3 DNA is TGCGCCAGCAGCCAGGTCGGGGGGTACGAGCAGTACTTC. The rearrangement uses TRBV4-1 and TRBJ2-7, with 7 bases aligning to TRBD2. The CDR3 spans 13 residues. Germline V gives CDR1 MGHRA, CDR2 YSYEKL. With V trimmed by 3 bases and J by 4 bases, 3 bases remained unmatched.

This chain links TRBV13 with TRBJ2-1, with 10 bases identical to TRBD2. V shed 2 bases, J shed 8 bases, and the junction held 6 bases outside the gene matches. The germline V gene has CDR1 PRHDT and CDR2 FYEKMQ (reference sequence). The CDR3 spans 15 residues. In DNA form, the CDR3 reads TGTGCCAGCAGCTTACGGAGCGGGGGGGCTGATGAGCAGTTCTTC. Translated: CASSLRSGGADEQFF. Complete variable domain (other parts from reference TRBV13 and TRBJ2-1): AAGVIQSPRHLIKEKRETATLKCYPIPRHDTVYWYQQGPGQDPQFLISFYEKMQSDKGSIPDRFSAQQFSDYHSELNMSSLELGDSALYFCASSLRSGGADEQFFGPGTRLTVL.

The gene calls are TRBV4-1 and TRBJ2-3, with TRBD2 matching 12 bases. The germline V gene has CDR1 MGHRA and CDR2 YSYEKL. This CDR3 contains 17 residues. V shed 1 base and J 2 bases; nucleotides not matched to a gene: 4. The CDR3 here is CASSQVLAGGDTDTQYF. In nucleotides, the CDR3 is TGCGCCAGCAGCCAAGTTCTAGCGGGGGGGGACACAGATACGCAGTATTTT.

The chain joins TRBV7-6 to TRBJ2-3, with 9 bases that match TRBD1. Germline CDR1 and CDR2: SGHVS and FNYEAQ. This CDR3 has 16 residues. With 5 bases clipped from V and 0 bases from J, the junction kept 6 bases outside the gene matches. This chain's CDR3 is CASSAGTGRSTDTQYF. The DNA for the CDR3 is TGTGCCAGCAGCGCCGGGACAGGGAGAAGCACAGATACGCAGTATTTT.

The chain uses TRBV7-9 and TRBJ1-6, with D possibly matching TRBD1 (6 bases). The CDR3 loop spans 15 amino acids. V shed 4 bases and J shed 9 bases, with 16 bases lying between them. Germline V gene data show CDR1 as SEHNR and CDR2 as FQNEAQ (reference sequence). Here the CDR3 reads CASSSAGVTGSPLHF. In DNA form, the CDR3 reads TGTGCCAGCAGCTCCGCAGGGGTTACGGGTTCACCCCTCCACTTT.